This T cell receptor beta chain was sequenced for a study of memory CD4+ T cells and cytomegalovirus serostatus. The sort gate was single viable CD3+CD4+CD8-CD45RO+ cells for memory CD4+ T cells. After thawing, CD4+ T cells were positively selected. Turning to this clone: Its antigen remains unknown.

Method: immunoSEQ multiplex PCR; TCRdb's copy keeps in-frame clones and lacks some. This table has 75,000 to 90,000 clones, approximately 80% appearing once. Whole-study findings and limits: CMV serostatus prediction reached median AUC approximately 0.95, or 0.91 with US-trained model. Of 150 to 200 reported CMV TCRbeta sequences, around 63 were found in memory CD4+ repertoires.

This receptor was taken from an adult in good health and CMV-seronegative. Sequencing was carried out using memory CD4+ T cells from blood.

The CDR3 DNA follows: TGTGCCAGCAGCCACTGGGGCGGGGGGGCCTTCGGTACGCAGTATTTT. Protein: CASSHWGGGAFGTQYF. The chain joins TRBV7-9 to TRBJ2-3; 9 nucleotides line up with TRBD2. CDR1 SEHNR and CDR2 FQNEAQ come from the germline V gene (reference sequence). V was pared by 5 bases and J by 8 bases, with 14 bases of the junction left unmatched. The CDR3 covers 16 residues.